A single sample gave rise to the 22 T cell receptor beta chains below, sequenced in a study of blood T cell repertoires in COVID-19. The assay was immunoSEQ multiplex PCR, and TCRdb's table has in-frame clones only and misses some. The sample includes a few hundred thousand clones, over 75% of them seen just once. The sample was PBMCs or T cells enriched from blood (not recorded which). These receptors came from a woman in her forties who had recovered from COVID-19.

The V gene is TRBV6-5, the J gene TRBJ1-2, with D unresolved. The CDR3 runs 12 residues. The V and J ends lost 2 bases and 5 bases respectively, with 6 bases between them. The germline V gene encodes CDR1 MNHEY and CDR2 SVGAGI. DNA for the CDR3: TGTGCCAGCAGTTACGCAGGTTATGGCTACACCTTC. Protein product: CASSYAGYGYTF.

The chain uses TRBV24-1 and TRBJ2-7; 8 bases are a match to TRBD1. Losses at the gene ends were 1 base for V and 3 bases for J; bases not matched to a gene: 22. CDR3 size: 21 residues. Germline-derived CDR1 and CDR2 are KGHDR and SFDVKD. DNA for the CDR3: TGTGCCACCAGTGATTTAAGGACCCCCCGGACAGGGTTGGATGCGGACTACGAGCAGTACTTC. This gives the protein CATSDLRTPRTGLDADYEQYF.

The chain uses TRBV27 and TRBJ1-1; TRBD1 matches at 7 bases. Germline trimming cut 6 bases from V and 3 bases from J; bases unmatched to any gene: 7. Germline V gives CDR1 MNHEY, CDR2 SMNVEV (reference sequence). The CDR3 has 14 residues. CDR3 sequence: CASSHQGGHTEAFF. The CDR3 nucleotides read TGTGCCAGCAGCCACCAAGGGGGCCACACTGAAGCTTTCTTT.

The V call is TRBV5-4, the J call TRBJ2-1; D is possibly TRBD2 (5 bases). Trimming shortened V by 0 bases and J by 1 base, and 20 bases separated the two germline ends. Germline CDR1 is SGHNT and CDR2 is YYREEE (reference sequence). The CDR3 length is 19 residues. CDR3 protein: CASSLGPLRARASYNEQFF. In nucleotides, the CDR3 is TGTGCCAGCAGCTTGGGGCCGCTGAGGGCAAGGGCGTCCTACAATGAGCAGTTCTTC.

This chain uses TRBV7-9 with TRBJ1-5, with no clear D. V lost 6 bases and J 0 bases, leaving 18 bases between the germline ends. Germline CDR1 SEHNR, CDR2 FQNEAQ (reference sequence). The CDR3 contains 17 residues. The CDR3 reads CASRPHRDVYSNQPQHF. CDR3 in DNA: TGTGCCAGCAGGCCACACCGGGATGTTTATAGCAATCAGCCCCAGCATTTT.

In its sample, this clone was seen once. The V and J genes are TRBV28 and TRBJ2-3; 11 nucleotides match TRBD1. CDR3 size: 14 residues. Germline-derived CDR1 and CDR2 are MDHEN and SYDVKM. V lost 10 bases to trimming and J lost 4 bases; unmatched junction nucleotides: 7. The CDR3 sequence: CATWDRGRADTQYF. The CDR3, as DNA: TGTGCCACCTGGGACAGGGGGAGGGCAGATACGCAGTATTTT.

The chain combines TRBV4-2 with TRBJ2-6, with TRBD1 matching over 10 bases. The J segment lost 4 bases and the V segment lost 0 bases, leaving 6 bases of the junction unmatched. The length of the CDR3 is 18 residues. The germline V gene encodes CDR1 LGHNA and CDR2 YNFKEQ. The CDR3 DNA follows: TGTGCCAGCAGCCAAGATTTGGGACAGGGGTACGGGGCCAACGTCCTGACTTTC. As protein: CASSQDLGQGYGANVLTF.

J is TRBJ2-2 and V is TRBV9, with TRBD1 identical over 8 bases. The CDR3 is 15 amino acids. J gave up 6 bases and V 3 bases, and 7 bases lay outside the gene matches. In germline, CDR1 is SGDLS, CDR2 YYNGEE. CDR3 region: CASSAPGQEAGELFF. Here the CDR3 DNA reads TGTGCCAGCAGCGCCCCGGGACAGGAGGCCGGGGAGCTGTTTTTT.

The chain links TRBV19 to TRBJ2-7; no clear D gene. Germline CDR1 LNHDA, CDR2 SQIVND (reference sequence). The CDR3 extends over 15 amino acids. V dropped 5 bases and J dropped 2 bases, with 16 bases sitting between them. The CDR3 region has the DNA TGTGCCAGTAGTCGCTTCGTCAACGGAGCCTACGAGCAGTACTTC. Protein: CASSRFVNGAYEQYF.

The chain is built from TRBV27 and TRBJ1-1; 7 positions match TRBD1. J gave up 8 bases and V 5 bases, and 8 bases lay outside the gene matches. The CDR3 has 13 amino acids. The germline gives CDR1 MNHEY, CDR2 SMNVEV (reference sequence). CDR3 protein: CASSTGAFGEAFF. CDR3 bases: TGTGCCAGCAGTACAGGGGCGTTCGGGGAAGCTTTCTTT.

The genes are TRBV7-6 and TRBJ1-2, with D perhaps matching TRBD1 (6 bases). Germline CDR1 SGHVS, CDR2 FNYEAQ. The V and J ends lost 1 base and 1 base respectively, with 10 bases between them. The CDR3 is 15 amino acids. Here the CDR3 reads CASSLGAGDNYGYTF. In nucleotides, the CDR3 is TGTGCCAGCAGCTTAGGGGCAGGGGATAACTATGGCTACACCTTC.

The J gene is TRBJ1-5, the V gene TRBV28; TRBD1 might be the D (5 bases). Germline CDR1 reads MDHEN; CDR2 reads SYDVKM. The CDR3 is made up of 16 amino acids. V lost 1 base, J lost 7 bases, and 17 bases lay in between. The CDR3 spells CASSLYSGLKGQPQHF. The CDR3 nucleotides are TGTGCCAGCAGTTTATACTCAGGGTTGAAGGGCCAGCCCCAGCATTTT.

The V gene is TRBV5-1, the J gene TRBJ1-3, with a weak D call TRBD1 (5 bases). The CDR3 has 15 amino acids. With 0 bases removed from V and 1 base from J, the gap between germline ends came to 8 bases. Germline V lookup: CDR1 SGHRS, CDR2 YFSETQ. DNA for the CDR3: TGCGCCAGCAGCTTGGAGGGGATATCTGGAAACACCATATATTTT. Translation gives CASSLEGISGNTIYF. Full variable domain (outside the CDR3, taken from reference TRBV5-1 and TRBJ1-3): KAGVTQTPRYLIKTRGQQVTLSCSPISGHRSVSWYQQTPGQGLQFLFEYFSETQRNKGNFPGRFSGRQFSNSRSEMNVSTLELGDSALYLCASSLEGISGNTIYFGEGSWLTVV.

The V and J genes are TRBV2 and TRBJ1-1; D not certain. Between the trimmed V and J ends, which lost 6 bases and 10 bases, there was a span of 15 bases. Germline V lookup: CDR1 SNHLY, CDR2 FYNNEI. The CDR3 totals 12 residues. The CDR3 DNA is TGTGCCAGCAGGTTTGGGCAGGTCGGAGCTTTCTTT. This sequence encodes CASRFGQVGAFF.

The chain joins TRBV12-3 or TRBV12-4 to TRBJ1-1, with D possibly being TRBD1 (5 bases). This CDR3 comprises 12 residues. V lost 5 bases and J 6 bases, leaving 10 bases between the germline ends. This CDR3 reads CASSPTGAEAFF. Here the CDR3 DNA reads TGTGCCAGCAGTCCAACAGGAGCTGAAGCTTTCTTT.

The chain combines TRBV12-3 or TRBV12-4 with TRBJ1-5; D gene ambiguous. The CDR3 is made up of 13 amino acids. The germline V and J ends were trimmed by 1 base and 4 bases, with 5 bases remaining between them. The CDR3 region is CASSLEPNQPQHF. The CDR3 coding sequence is TGTGCCAGCAGTTTAGAGCCGAATCAGCCCCAGCATTTT.

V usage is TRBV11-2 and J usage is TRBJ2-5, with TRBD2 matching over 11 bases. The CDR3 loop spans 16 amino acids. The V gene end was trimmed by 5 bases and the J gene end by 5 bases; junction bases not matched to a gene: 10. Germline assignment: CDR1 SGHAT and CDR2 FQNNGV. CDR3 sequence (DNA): TGTGCCAGCAGCATCCGACTAGCGGGGCTCGAGGAGACCCAGTACTTC. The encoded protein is CASSIRLAGLEETQYF.

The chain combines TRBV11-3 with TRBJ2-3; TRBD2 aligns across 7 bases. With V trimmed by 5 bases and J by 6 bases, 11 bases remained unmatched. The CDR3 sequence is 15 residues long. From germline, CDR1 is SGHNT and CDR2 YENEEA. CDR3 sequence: CASSPGAGVYDTQYF. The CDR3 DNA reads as TGTGCCAGCAGCCCTGGGGCGGGAGTTTACGATACGCAGTATTTT. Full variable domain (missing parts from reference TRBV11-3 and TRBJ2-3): EAGVVQSPRYKIIEKKQPVAFWCNPISGHNTLYWYLQNLGQGPELLIRYENEEAVDDSQLPKDRFSAERLKGVDSTLKIQPAELGDSAVYLCASSPGAGVYDTQYFGPGTRLTVL.

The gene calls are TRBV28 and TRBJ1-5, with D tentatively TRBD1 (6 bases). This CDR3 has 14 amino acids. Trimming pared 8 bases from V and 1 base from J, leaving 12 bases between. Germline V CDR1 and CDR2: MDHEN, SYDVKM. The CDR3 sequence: CASLDSPSNQPQHF. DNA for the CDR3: TGTGCCAGCCTGGACAGTCCGAGCAATCAGCCCCAGCATTTT.

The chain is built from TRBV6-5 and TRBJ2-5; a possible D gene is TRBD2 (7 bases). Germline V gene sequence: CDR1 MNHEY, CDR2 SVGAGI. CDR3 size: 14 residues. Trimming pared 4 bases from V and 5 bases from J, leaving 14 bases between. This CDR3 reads CASSWRGLGETQYF. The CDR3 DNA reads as TGTGCCAGCAGTTGGCGGGGGCTGGGGGAGACCCAGTACTTC.

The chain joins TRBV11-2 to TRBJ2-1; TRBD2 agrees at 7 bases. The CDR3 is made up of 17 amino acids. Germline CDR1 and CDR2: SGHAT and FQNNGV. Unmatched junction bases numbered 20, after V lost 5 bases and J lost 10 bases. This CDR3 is CASSHGGTSGPGTEQFF. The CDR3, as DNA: TGTGCCAGCAGCCACGGGGGGACTTCGGGCCCTGGGACGGAGCAGTTCTTC.

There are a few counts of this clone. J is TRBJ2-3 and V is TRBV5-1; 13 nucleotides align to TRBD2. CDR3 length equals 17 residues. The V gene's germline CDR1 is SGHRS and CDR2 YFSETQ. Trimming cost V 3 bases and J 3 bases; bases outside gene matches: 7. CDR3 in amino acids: CASSSRLAGGHTDTQYF. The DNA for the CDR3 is TGCGCCAGCAGCTCCCGACTAGCGGGAGGTCATACAGATACGCAGTATTTT.